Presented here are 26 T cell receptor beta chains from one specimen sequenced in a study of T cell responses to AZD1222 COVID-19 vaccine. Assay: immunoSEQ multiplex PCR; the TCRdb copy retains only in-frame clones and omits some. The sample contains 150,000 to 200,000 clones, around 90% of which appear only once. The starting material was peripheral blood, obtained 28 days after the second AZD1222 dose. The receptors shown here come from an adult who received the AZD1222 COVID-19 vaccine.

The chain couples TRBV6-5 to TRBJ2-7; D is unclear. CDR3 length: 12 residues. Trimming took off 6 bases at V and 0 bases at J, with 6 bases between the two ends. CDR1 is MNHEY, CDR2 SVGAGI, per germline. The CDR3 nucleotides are TGTGCCAGCAGGAGATTCTCCTACGAGCAGTACTTC. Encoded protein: CASRRFSYEQYF.

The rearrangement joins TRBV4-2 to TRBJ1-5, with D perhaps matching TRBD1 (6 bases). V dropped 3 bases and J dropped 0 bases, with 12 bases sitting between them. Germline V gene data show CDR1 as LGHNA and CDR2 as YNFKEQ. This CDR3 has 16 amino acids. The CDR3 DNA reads TGTGCCAGCAGCCATGCGCAGGGGAATAGCAATCAGCCCCAGCATTTT. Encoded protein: CASSHAQGNSNQPQHF.

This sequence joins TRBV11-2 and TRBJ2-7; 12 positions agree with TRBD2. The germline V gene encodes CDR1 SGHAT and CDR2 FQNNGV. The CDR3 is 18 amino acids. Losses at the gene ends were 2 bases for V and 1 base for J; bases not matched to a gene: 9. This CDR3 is CASSLRLAGGGKSYEQYF. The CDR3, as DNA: TGTGCCAGCAGCTTAAGGCTAGCGGGAGGGGGGAAATCCTACGAGCAGTACTTC.

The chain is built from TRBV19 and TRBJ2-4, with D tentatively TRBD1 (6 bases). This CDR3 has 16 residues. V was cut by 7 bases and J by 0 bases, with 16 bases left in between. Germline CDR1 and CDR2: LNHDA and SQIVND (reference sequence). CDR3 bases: TGTGCCAGTACCATGGCAGGGGACCCAGCCAAAAACATTCAGTACTTC. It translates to CASTMAGDPAKNIQYF.

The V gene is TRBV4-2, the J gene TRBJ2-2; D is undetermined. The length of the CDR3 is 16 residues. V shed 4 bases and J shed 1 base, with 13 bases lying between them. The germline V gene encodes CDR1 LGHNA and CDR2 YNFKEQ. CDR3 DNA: TGTGCCAGCAGCCCCAAGGTCTGGAGGAACACCGGGGAGCTGTTTTTT. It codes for CASSPKVWRNTGELFF.

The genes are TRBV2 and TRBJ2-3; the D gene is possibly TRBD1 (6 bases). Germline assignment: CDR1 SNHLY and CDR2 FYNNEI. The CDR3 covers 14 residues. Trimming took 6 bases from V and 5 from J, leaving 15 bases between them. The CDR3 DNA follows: TGTGCCAGCAGCGAACGACAGGCGGTAGATACGCAGTATTTT. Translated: CASSERQAVDTQYF.

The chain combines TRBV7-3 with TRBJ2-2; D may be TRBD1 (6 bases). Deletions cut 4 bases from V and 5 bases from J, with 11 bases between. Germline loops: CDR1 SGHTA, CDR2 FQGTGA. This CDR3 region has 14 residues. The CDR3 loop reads CASSSTRGTGELFF. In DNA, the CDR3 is TGTGCCAGCAGCTCCACTAGGGGGACCGGGGAGCTGTTTTTT.

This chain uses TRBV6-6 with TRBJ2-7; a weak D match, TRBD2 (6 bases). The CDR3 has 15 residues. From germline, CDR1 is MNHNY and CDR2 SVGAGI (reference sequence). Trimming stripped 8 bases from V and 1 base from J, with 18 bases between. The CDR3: CASLGLVEGSYEQYF. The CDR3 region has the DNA TGTGCCAGCCTGGGTCTGGTGGAGGGGTCCTACGAGCAGTACTTC.

CDR3 region: CASSVGTLSYEQYF. The CDR3 bases are TGTGCCAGCAGCGTAGGGACACTCTCCTACGAGCAGTACTTC. V and J are TRBV9 and TRBJ2-7; TRBD1 might be the D (5 bases). The CDR3 is made up of 14 amino acids. The V end was cut by 0 bases, the J end by 0 bases, with 7 bases between. Per germline, CDR1 SGDLS and CDR2 YYNGEE.

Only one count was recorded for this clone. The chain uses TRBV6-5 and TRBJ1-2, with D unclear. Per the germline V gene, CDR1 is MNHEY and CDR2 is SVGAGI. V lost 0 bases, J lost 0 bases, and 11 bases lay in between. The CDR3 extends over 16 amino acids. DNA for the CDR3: TGTGCCAGCAGTTACTCAACAGCATCGGCTAACTATGGCTACACCTTC. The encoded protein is CASSYSTASANYGYTF.

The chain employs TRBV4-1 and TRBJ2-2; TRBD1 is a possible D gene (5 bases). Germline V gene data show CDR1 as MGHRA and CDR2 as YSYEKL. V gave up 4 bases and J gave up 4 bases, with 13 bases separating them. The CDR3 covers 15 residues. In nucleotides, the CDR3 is TGCGCCAGCAGCCTCAGGGATCTGGGCACCGGGGAGCTGTTTTTT. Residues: CASSLRDLGTGELFF.

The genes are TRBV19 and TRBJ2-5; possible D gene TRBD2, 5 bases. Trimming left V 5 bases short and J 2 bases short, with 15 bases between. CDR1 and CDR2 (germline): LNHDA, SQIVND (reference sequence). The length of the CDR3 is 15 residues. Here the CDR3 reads CASSPGLGGQETQYF. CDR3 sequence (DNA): TGTGCCAGTAGTCCCGGACTCGGAGGACAAGAGACCCAGTACTTC.

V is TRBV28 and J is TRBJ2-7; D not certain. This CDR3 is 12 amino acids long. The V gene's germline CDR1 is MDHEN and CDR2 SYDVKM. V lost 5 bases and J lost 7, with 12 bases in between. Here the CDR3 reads CASSPPNSEQYF. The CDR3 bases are TGTGCCAGCAGTCCACCTAACAGTGAGCAGTACTTC. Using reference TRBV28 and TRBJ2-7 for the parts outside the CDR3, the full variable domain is DVKVTQSSRYLVKRTGEKVFLECVQDMDHENMFWYRQDPGLGLRLIYFSYDVKMKEKGDIPEGYSVSREKKERFSLILESASTNQTSMYLCASSPPNSEQYFGPGTRLTVT.

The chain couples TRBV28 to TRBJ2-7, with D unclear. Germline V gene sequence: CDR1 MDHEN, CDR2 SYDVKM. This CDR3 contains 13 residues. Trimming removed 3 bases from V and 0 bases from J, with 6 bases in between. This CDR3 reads CASSFHGSYEQYF. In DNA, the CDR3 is TGTGCCAGCAGTTTTCACGGCTCCTACGAGCAGTACTTC.

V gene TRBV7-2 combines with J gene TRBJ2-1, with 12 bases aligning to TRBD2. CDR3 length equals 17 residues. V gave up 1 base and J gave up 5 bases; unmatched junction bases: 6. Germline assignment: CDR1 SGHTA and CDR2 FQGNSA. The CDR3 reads CASSLGPRTSGNNEQFF. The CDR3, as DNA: TGTGCCAGCAGCTTAGGCCCGAGGACTAGCGGGAACAATGAGCAGTTCTTC.

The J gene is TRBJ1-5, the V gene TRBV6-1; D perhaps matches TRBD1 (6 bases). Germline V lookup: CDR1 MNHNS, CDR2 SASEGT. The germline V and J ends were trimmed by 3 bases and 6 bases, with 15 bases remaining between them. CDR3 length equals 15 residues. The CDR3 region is CASSERGADGQPQHF. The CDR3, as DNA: TGTGCCAGCAGTGAGCGGGGGGCGGATGGTCAGCCCCAGCATTTT.

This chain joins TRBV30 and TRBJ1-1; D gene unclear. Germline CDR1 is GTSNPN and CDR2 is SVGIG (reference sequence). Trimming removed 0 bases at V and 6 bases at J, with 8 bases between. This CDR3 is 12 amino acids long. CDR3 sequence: CAWSVKGAEAFF. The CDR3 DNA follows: TGTGCCTGGAGTGTAAAGGGCGCTGAAGCTTTCTTT. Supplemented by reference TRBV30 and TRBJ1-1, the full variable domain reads SQTIHQWPATLVQPVGSPLSLECTVEGTSNPNLYWYRQAAGRGLQLLFYSVGIGQISSEVPQNLSASRPQDRQFILSSKKLLLSDSGFYLCAWSVKGAEAFFGQGTRLTVV.

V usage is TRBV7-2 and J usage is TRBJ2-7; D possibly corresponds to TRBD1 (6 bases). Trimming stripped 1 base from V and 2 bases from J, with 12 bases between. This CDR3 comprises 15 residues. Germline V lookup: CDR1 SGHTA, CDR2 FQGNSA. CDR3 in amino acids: CASSLVQGLAYEQYF. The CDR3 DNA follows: TGTGCCAGCAGCTTAGTGCAGGGGCTTGCCTACGAGCAGTACTTC. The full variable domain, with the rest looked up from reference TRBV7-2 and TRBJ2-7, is GAGVSQSPSNKVTEKGKDVELRCDPISGHTALYWYRQSLGQGLEFLIYFQGNSAPDKSGLPSDRFSAERTGGSVSTLTIQRTQQEDSAVYLCASSLVQGLAYEQYFGPGTRLTVT.

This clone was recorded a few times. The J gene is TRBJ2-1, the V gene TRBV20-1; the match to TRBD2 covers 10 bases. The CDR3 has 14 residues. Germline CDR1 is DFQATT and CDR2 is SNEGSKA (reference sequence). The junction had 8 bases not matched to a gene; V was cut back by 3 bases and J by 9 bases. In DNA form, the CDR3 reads TGCAGTGCTAGTCAACTAGCGGGATACGCTGAGCAGTTCTTC. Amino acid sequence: CSASQLAGYAEQFF.

The CDR3 coding sequence is TGCGCCAGCAGCTTCCTAGGGACTAGCGGGAGCCCCGAGCAGTACTTC. It encodes CASSFLGTSGSPEQYF. The rearrangement links TRBV5-1 to TRBJ2-7; 14 bases are a match to TRBD2. This CDR3 region has 16 residues. CDR1 and CDR2 from the germline V gene are SGHRS and YFSETQ. V dropped 2 bases and J dropped 6; count of bases not matched to a gene: 7.

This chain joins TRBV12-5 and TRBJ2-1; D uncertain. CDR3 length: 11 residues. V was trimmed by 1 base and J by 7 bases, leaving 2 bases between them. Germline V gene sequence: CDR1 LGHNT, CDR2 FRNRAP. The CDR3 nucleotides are TGTGCTAGTGGTTTGGGGAATGAGCAGTTCTTC. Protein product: CASGLGNEQFF.

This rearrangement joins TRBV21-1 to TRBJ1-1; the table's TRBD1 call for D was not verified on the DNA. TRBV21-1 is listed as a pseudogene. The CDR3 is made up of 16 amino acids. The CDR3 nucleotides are TGTGCCAGCAGCAGGGACAGGCCGAGGGGGAACACTGAAGCTTTCTTT. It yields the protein CASSRDRPRGNTEAFF.

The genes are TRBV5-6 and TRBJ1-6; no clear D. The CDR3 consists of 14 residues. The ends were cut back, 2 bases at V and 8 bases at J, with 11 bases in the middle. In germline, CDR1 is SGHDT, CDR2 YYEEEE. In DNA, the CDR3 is TGTGCCAGCAGCTTATTAACAGCCGATTCACCCCTCCACTTT. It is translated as CASSLLTADSPLHF.

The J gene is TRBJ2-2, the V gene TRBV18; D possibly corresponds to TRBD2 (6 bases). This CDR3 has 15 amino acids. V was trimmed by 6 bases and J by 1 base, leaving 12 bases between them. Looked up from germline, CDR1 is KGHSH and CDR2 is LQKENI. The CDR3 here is CASSLDYRNTGELFF. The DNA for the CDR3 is TGTGCCAGCTCCTTGGACTACCGGAACACCGGGGAGCTGTTTTTT.

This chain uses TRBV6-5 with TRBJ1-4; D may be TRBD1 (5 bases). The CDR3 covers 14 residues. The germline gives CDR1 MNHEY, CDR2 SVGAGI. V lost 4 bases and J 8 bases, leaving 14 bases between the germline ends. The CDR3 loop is CASSLSWTTEKLFF. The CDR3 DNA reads TGTGCCAGCAGTTTATCGTGGACAACAGAAAAACTGTTTTTT.

CDR3 residues: CASSLDRLDEQYF. The CDR3, as DNA: TGCGCCAGCAGCTTGGACAGGCTTGACGAGCAGTACTTC. The gene calls are TRBV5-1 and TRBJ2-7; possible D gene TRBD1, 5 bases. The length of the CDR3 is 13 residues. CDR1 and CDR2 from the germline V gene are SGHRS and YFSETQ. Trimming stripped 0 bases from V and 5 bases from J, with 9 bases between.